Listed below are T cell receptor beta chains from one sample, sequenced in a study of cytomegalovirus exposure and HLA in healthy donors. Profiling relied on immunoSEQ multiplex PCR, and the TCRdb table lists in-frame clones only, not all of them. The sample comprises 150,000 to 200,000 clones, about three quarters of which are singletons, and approximately 1.5% rests with the top ten. The sequenced material came from PBMCs. Receptors were obtained from a girl aged 5-17 years in good health and CMV-seronegative. Both conserved end residues are part of each CDR3. A D gene is named only where the DNA matches it firmly. Some rows have no size entry. The others give once, few or many, or a class for an expanded clone.

NA	TRBJ1-5	TRBD1	TRBV11-3	CASSLEGQKYSNQPQHF	TGTGCCAGCAGCTTAGAGGGACAGAAATATAGCAATCAGCCCCAGCATTTT
NA	TRBJ2-1	NA	TRBV4-1	CASSQDMRAWFF	TGCGCCAGCAGCCAAGATATGCGGGCTTGGTTCTTC
NA	TRBJ2-1	NA	TRBV5-4	CASRSEPGSYNEQFF	TGTGCCAGCAGATCCGAGCCAGGCTCCTACAATGAGCAGTTCTTC
NA	TRBJ1-1	NA	TRBV30	CAWSLQDSTEAFF	TGTGCCTGGAGTCTCCAGGACAGCACTGAAGCTTTCTTT
NA	TRBJ2-3	TRBD2	TRBV10-3	CAITQGRETDTQYF	TGTGCCATCACTCAAGGGAGGGAAACAGATACGCAGTATTTT
NA	TRBJ2-1	NA	TRBV19	CASSVDTYNEQFF	TGTGCCAGTAGTGTCGACACTTACAATGAGCAGTTCTTC
NA	TRBJ2-6	TRBD1	TRBV10-3	CAIRDRLFTQGGANVLTF	TGTGCCATCAGGGACAGGTTGTTCACACAGGGTGGGGCCAACGTCCTGACTTTC
NA	TRBJ1-1	TRBD1	TRBV19	CASRSLGQRRTEAFF	TGTGCCAGTAGATCCCTGGGACAGAGGAGGACTGAAGCTTTCTTT
NA	TRBJ1-2	NA	TRBV6-5	CASRSLIRGRDGYTF	TGTGCCAGCAGATCCCTAATCAGGGGCAGAGATGGCTACACCTTC
once	TRBJ1-5	TRBD1	TRBV7-2	CASSFLGQGNQPQHF	TGTGCCAGCAGCTTCCTGGGACAGGGGAATCAGCCCCAGCATTTT
NA	TRBJ2-2	NA	TRBV14	CAIGVPGELFF	TGTGCCATAGGGGTTCCCGGGGAGCTGTTTTTT
NA	TRBJ2-7	NA	TRBV5-1	CASSWGGEQYF	TGCGCCAGCAGCTGGGGCGGCGAGCAGTACTTC
NA	TRBJ2-1	NA	TRBV7-6	CASSPLGGAYNEQFF	TGTGCCAGCAGCCCTTTGGGGGGTGCCTACAATGAGCAGTTCTTC
few	TRBJ2-1	NA	TRBV4-2	CASSTEGGGPYNEQFF	TGTGCCAGCAGCACAGAGGGGGGGGGCCCCTACAATGAGCAGTTCTTC
few	TRBJ2-3	NA	TRBV27	CASSAQGLERDTQYF	TGTGCCAGCAGTGCCCAGGGGCTCGAAAGAGATACGCAGTATTTT
once	TRBJ1-6	TRBD1	TRBV10-3	CAISESGTGQGSLHF	TGTGCCATCAGTGAGTCAGGGACAGGGCAGGGTTCCCTCCACTTT
NA	TRBJ1-1	TRBD1	TRBV19	CASRQGANTEAFF	TGTGCCAGTCGACAGGGGGCGAACACTGAAGCTTTCTTT
NA	TRBJ1-2	NA	TRBV5-6	CASSLEGSSLSRGYTF	TGTGCCAGCAGCTTGGAAGGTTCTTCTCTGTCGCGGGGCTACACCTTC
NA	TRBJ2-3	NA	TRBV10-1	CASSESFGDTQYF	TGCGCCAGCAGTGAGTCTTTCGGGGATACGCAGTATTTT
NA	TRBJ1-1	NA	TRBV5-6	CASSDPSDSRNTEAFF	TGTGCCAGCAGCGACCCCTCGGACAGCAGGAACACTGAAGCTTTCTTT
NA	TRBJ2-5	NA	TRBV18	CASSPPGHQETQYF	TGTGCCAGCTCACCACCGGGCCACCAAGAGACCCAGTACTTC
few	TRBJ2-1	NA	TRBV11-2	CASSPPSYVSEQFF	TGTGCCAGCAGCCCTCCCTCTTACGTCAGTGAGCAGTTCTTC
NA	TRBJ2-1	NA	TRBV7-2	CASSPRVHNEQFF	TGTGCCAGCAGCCCCCGCGTACACAATGAGCAGTTCTTC
NA	TRBJ2-7	TRBD1	TRBV12-5	CASGRDRAYEQYF	TGTGCTAGTGGACGGGACAGGGCCTACGAGCAGTACTTC
NA	TRBJ1-3	NA	TRBV25-1	CASLEASGNTIYF	TGTGCCAGCCTAGAGGCCTCTGGAAACACCATATATTTT
NA	TRBJ2-7	TRBD1	TRBV9	CASSPTGTGYYEQYF	TGTGCCAGCAGCCCCACCGGGACAGGGTACTACGAGCAGTACTTC
NA	TRBJ1-2	TRBD1	TRBV5-1	CASSLRGLSEGYTF	TGCGCCAGCAGCTTGAGGGGGCTGTCGGAAGGCTACACCTTC
NA	TRBJ1-1	NA	TRBV19	CASSAISGDTEAFF	TGTGCCAGTAGTGCCATATCGGGGGACACTGAAGCTTTCTTT
NA	TRBJ2-1	NA	TRBV5-1	CASAARGRVYNEQFF	TGCGCCAGCGCTGCAAGGGGTAGAGTATACAATGAGCAGTTCTTC
NA	TRBJ1-1	NA	TRBV27	CASSFYLNTEAFF	TGTGCCAGCAGTTTCTATTTGAACACTGAAGCTTTCTTT
once	TRBJ1-1	NA	TRBV14	CASSQDILRRGTEAFF	TGTGCCAGCAGCCAAGATATTTTGCGGCGGGGTACTGAAGCTTTCTTT
NA	TRBJ2-1	TRBD1	TRBV4-1	CASSTRTGGTYNEQFF	TGCGCCAGCAGCACTCGGACAGGGGGAACCTACAATGAGCAGTTCTTC
NA	TRBJ1-2	NA	TRBV9	CASSVSGQDYGYTF	TGTGCCAGCAGCGTGTCAGGGCAGGACTATGGCTACACCTTC
NA	TRBJ2-2	TRBD2	TRBV6-1	CASSATSGGGPTGELFF	TGTGCCAGCAGTGCGACTAGCGGGGGCGGCCCGACCGGGGAGCTGTTTTTT